A selection of T cell receptor beta chains follows, all from one sample in a study of cytomegalovirus exposure and HLA in healthy donors. Clones were sequenced by immunoSEQ multiplex PCR, and TCRdb holds only the in-frame ones, with some missing. This table has over 30,000 clones, roughly 64% appearing once. Sequenced: PBMCs. These receptors all come from a man aged 35-49 years in good health and CMV-seropositive. Each CDR3 is given with its conserved first and last residue. The D gene is left open where the match is weak. A clone size is listed for some rows: how often the clone was seen (once, few, many), or a class if it is expanded.

clone_size: NA; d_call: TRBD2; cdr3_length: 15; j_call: TRBJ2-7; v_call: TRBV27; cdr3_nt: TGTGCCAGCAGTTCCAAAGCGGGGCCTCAGTACGAGCAGTACTTC; cdr3_aa: CASSSKAGPQYEQYF
clone_size: NA; d_call: TRBD2; cdr3_length: 16; j_call: TRBJ2-7; v_call: TRBV7-9; cdr3_nt: TGTGCCAGCAGCTTAGCGAGCGGGGGACCCTCCTACGAGCAGTACTTC; cdr3_aa: CASSLASGGPSYEQYF
clone_size: few; d_call: NA; cdr3_length: 19; j_call: TRBJ1-6; v_call: TRBV19; cdr3_nt: TGTGCCAGTAGTATAGGACAGCGCCAACTCAGCTCCTATAATTCACCCCTCCACTTT; cdr3_aa: CASSIGQRQLSSYNSPLHF
clone_size: once; d_call: TRBD1; cdr3_length: 12; j_call: TRBJ1-1; v_call: TRBV29-1; cdr3_nt: TGCAGCGCGGGACAGGGGAACACTGAAGCTTTCTTT; cdr3_aa: CSAGQGNTEAFF
clone_size: NA; d_call: NA; cdr3_length: 14; j_call: TRBJ1-6; v_call: TRBV25-1; cdr3_nt: TGTGCCCGCAGTTACGGAGGGGATAATTCACCCCTCCACTTT; cdr3_aa: CARSYGGDNSPLHF
clone_size: once; d_call: TRBD1; cdr3_length: 15; j_call: TRBJ2-3; v_call: TRBV19; cdr3_nt: TGTGCCAGTAGCCCACAGGGGGCGATAGCGGATACGCAGTATTTT; cdr3_aa: CASSPQGAIADTQYF
clone_size: NA; d_call: TRBD1; cdr3_length: 15; j_call: TRBJ1-3; v_call: TRBV29-1; cdr3_nt: TGCAGCGTTGCTGGGACAGGAAACTCTGGAAACACCATATATTTT; cdr3_aa: CSVAGTGNSGNTIYF
clone_size: NA; d_call: TRBD2; cdr3_length: 14; j_call: TRBJ2-1; v_call: TRBV15; cdr3_nt: TGTGCCACCAGCTACCGGGGGGGGTACAATGAGCAGTTCTTC; cdr3_aa: CATSYRGGYNEQFF
clone_size: NA; d_call: TRBD1; cdr3_length: 15; j_call: TRBJ1-5; v_call: TRBV6-1; cdr3_nt: TGTGCCAGCAGTGCTCGACAGGGAGGCAATCAGCCCCAGCATTTT; cdr3_aa: CASSARQGGNQPQHF
clone_size: NA; d_call: NA; cdr3_length: 12; j_call: TRBJ2-7; v_call: TRBV7-8; cdr3_nt: TGTGCCAGCAGCCACAAAGGGGTGGAGCAGTACTTC; cdr3_aa: CASSHKGVEQYF
clone_size: NA; d_call: NA; cdr3_length: 15; j_call: TRBJ2-5; v_call: TRBV5-6; cdr3_nt: TGTGCCAGCAGCGGATACAGGGGGGAGGGAGAGACCCAGTACTTC; cdr3_aa: CASSGYRGEGETQYF
clone_size: once; d_call: TRBD2; cdr3_length: 16; j_call: TRBJ2-5; v_call: TRBV27; cdr3_nt: TGTGCCAGCAGTTTATCACTAGCGGGGTCGGAAGAGACCCAGTACTTC; cdr3_aa: CASSLSLAGSEETQYF
clone_size: NA; d_call: TRBD1; cdr3_length: 17; j_call: TRBJ1-5; v_call: TRBV19; cdr3_nt: TGTGCCAGTAGCCGCAAGCCGGGACAGGGGGCAGATCAGCCCCAGCATTTT; cdr3_aa: CASSRKPGQGADQPQHF
clone_size: NA; d_call: TRBD1; cdr3_length: 14; j_call: TRBJ1-4; v_call: TRBV5-4; cdr3_nt: TGTGCCAGCAGTCGACAGGGGACTAATGAAAAACTGTTTTTT; cdr3_aa: CASSRQGTNEKLFF
clone_size: once; d_call: TRBD2; cdr3_length: 14; j_call: TRBJ2-3; v_call: TRBV6-4; cdr3_nt: TGTGCCAGCAGTGAGGGGGGGAGCACAGATACGCAGTATTTT; cdr3_aa: CASSEGGSTDTQYF
clone_size: NA; d_call: TRBD1; cdr3_length: 16; j_call: TRBJ2-5; v_call: TRBV28; cdr3_nt: TGTGCCAGCAGTTTACCACCGAGGGGGCTTAGAGAGACCCAGTACTTC; cdr3_aa: CASSLPPRGLRETQYF
clone_size: once; d_call: NA; cdr3_length: 17; j_call: TRBJ2-3; v_call: TRBV4-1; cdr3_nt: TGCGCCAGCAGCCAAGATGGAGAGGGGGGGCTCACAGATACGCAGTATTTT; cdr3_aa: CASSQDGEGGLTDTQYF
clone_size: few; d_call: TRBD1; cdr3_length: 14; j_call: TRBJ2-3; v_call: TRBV29-1; cdr3_nt: TGCAGCGTCCAAAGAGGGGGCGGCACAGATACGCAGTATTTT; cdr3_aa: CSVQRGGGTDTQYF
clone_size: few; d_call: NA; cdr3_length: 12; j_call: TRBJ1-5; v_call: TRBV7-9; cdr3_nt: TGTTCCAGCAGCTTAACAGGGACGGCCCAGCATTTT; cdr3_aa: CSSSLTGTAQHF
clone_size: NA; d_call: NA; cdr3_length: 15; j_call: TRBJ1-2; v_call: TRBV7-2; cdr3_nt: TGTGCCAGCAGCTTGCGGCAGGGCAAAAACTATGGCTACACCTTC; cdr3_aa: CASSLRQGKNYGYTF
clone_size: NA; d_call: NA; cdr3_length: 16; j_call: TRBJ2-7; v_call: TRBV27; cdr3_nt: TGTGCCAGCAGTTTATCCCGCGGGGGCCACTCCTACGAGCAGTACTTC; cdr3_aa: CASSLSRGGHSYEQYF
clone_size: NA; d_call: TRBD2; cdr3_length: 15; j_call: TRBJ2-7; v_call: TRBV7-6; cdr3_nt: TGTGCCAGCAGCTCCGGACTAGCGGGGGTCTTGGAGCAGTACTTC; cdr3_aa: CASSSGLAGVLEQYF
clone_size: few; d_call: NA; cdr3_length: 13; j_call: TRBJ2-7; v_call: TRBV5-6; cdr3_nt: TGTGCCAGCAGCTTGGGAGGGTCCAACGAGCAGTACTTC; cdr3_aa: CASSLGGSNEQYF
clone_size: NA; d_call: TRBD1; cdr3_length: 13; j_call: TRBJ2-3; v_call: TRBV2; cdr3_nt: TGTGCCAGCACTGGGACAGGGTCAGATACGCAGTATTTT; cdr3_aa: CASTGTGSDTQYF
clone_size: few; d_call: NA; cdr3_length: 13; j_call: TRBJ2-5; v_call: TRBV7-9; cdr3_nt: TGTGCCAGCCAAGACACTCGTCAAGAGACCCAGTACTTC; cdr3_aa: CASQDTRQETQYF
clone_size: NA; d_call: TRBD1; cdr3_length: 16; j_call: TRBJ1-6; v_call: TRBV19; cdr3_nt: TGTGCCAGTAGTCCCTCCCGGGACAGGGTTTATTCACCCCTCCACTTT; cdr3_aa: CASSPSRDRVYSPLHF
clone_size: once; d_call: TRBD1; cdr3_length: 14; j_call: TRBJ2-3; v_call: TRBV7-3; cdr3_nt: TGTGCCAGCACCTCTGGGCAGGGGGCAGATACGCAGTATTTT; cdr3_aa: CASTSGQGADTQYF
clone_size: NA; d_call: TRBD1; cdr3_length: 17; j_call: TRBJ1-2; v_call: TRBV27; cdr3_nt: TGTGCCAGCAGTTTATCCACCCTAACAGGGGGGAGGTATGGCTACACCTTC; cdr3_aa: CASSLSTLTGGRYGYTF
clone_size: NA; d_call: NA; cdr3_length: 14; j_call: TRBJ1-5; v_call: TRBV29-1; cdr3_nt: TGCAGCGTAGTTGAGACAGGTGGTAATCAGCCCCAGCATTTT; cdr3_aa: CSVVETGGNQPQHF
clone_size: NA; d_call: TRBD1; cdr3_length: 16; j_call: TRBJ1-4; v_call: TRBV19; cdr3_nt: TGTGCCAGTAGTAGACAGGGGGCAACAACTAATGAAAAACTGTTTTTT; cdr3_aa: CASSRQGATTNEKLFF
clone_size: NA; d_call: NA; cdr3_length: 17; j_call: TRBJ1-6; v_call: TRBV13; cdr3_nt: TGTGCCAGCAGCTCGGCGCTCCAGGGGACCTCGGATTCACCCCTCCACTTT; cdr3_aa: CASSSALQGTSDSPLHF
clone_size: NA; d_call: TRBD1; cdr3_length: 14; j_call: TRBJ2-7; v_call: TRBV4-1; cdr3_nt: TGCGCCAGCAGCTCCCGACAGGGTACCCACGAGCAGTACTTC; cdr3_aa: CASSSRQGTHEQYF
clone_size: once; d_call: NA; cdr3_length: 14; j_call: TRBJ2-2; v_call: TRBV30; cdr3_nt: TGTGCCTGGGGAGGGGAATCGAACACCGGGGAGCTGTTTTTT; cdr3_aa: CAWGGESNTGELFF
clone_size: NA; d_call: TRBD2; cdr3_length: 15; j_call: TRBJ2-5; v_call: TRBV5-1; cdr3_nt: TGCGCCAGCAGCGGTGGTTGGGGGGGGAAAGAGACCCAGTACTTC; cdr3_aa: CASSGGWGGKETQYF
clone_size: NA; d_call: NA; cdr3_length: 15; j_call: TRBJ2-3; v_call: TRBV5-4; cdr3_nt: TGTGCCAGCAGCTTCCCGGGGGAGAGCACAGATACGCAGTATTTT; cdr3_aa: CASSFPGESTDTQYF
clone_size: NA; d_call: NA; cdr3_length: 14; j_call: TRBJ2-7; v_call: TRBV5-1; cdr3_nt: TGCGCCAGCAGCTTGGAAACAACGACCTACGAGCAGTACTTC; cdr3_aa: CASSLETTTYEQYF
clone_size: few; d_call: NA; cdr3_length: 14; j_call: TRBJ2-7; v_call: TRBV4-1; cdr3_nt: TGCGCCAGCAGCCCCAGAGGAGGGCACTACGAGCAGTACTTC; cdr3_aa: CASSPRGGHYEQYF
clone_size: NA; d_call: TRBD1; cdr3_length: 13; j_call: TRBJ1-2; v_call: TRBV5-1; cdr3_nt: TGCGCCAGCAGGCCGACAGGGGGCGCAGACTACACCTTC; cdr3_aa: CASRPTGGADYTF
clone_size: NA; d_call: TRBD1; cdr3_length: 14; j_call: TRBJ1-2; v_call: TRBV6-5; cdr3_nt: TGTGCCAGCAACGGACAGGGGGAATACTATGGCTACACCTTC; cdr3_aa: CASNGQGEYYGYTF
clone_size: once; d_call: NA; cdr3_length: 16; j_call: TRBJ2-2; v_call: TRBV11-2; cdr3_nt: TGTGCCAGCAGAAAGTCATCGGGGGATGGCACCGGGGAGCTGTTTTTT; cdr3_aa: CASRKSSGDGTGELFF